The rows below give T cell receptor beta chains drawn from one sample of a study of T cells after yellow fever vaccination. TCRdb redid the calling of the 5' RACE reads with MiXCR, one entry per CDR3 protein. The data hold about 350,000 distinct CDR3 sequences, with roughly 8.3% observed a single time. The sample here was PBMCs, taken approximately 40 days after the first yellow fever vaccination. These receptors originate from a man between 18 and 29 years old who received the YFV17D yellow fever vaccine. CDR3s include the opening cysteine and the closing phenylalanine or tryptophan. The D gene is left open where the match is weak. Clone size, where shown, is once, few, many, or a class for clones that have expanded.

TRBJ2-1,NA,TRBV9,NA,TGTGCCAGCAGCGTAGAGGGGGGCTCCTACAATGAGCAGTTCTTC,CASSVEGGSYNEQFF
TRBJ2-5,NA,TRBV28,TRBD1,TGTGCCAGCAGTTTACCGGACAGGGTGGCGCGCAAGGAGTACTTC,CASSLPDRVARKEYF
TRBJ2-5,NA,TRBV10-3,NA,TGTGCCATCACAAAGGACACGGGGGAGACCCAGTACTTC,CAITKDTGETQYF
TRBJ2-5,NA,TRBV3-1,TRBD2,TGTGCCAGCAGCCAATCTCTAGCGGGGGATGGAGAGACCCAGTACTTC,CASSQSLAGDGETQYF
TRBJ2-5,NA,TRBV20-1,NA,TGCAGTGCTTCCACTGGCAGGTTGTACCAAGAGACCCAGTACTTC,CSASTGRLYQETQYF
TRBJ1-2,many,TRBV20-1,TRBD1,TGCAGTGCTCCGGACAGGGCTCATGGCTACACCTTC,CSAPDRAHGYTF
TRBJ2-7,NA,TRBV3-1,NA,TGTGCCAGCAGTCTTTCGGACGGGTCCTACGAGCAGTACTTC,CASSLSDGSYEQYF
TRBJ1-4,few,TRBV20-1,TRBD1,TGCAGTGCTGACAGGGGTTGGGAAAAACTGTTTTTT,CSADRGWEKLFF
TRBJ2-3,NA,TRBV7-9,TRBD2,TGTGCCAGCAGCCCACGCGGTAGCGGGACACGTGATACGCAGTATTTT,CASSPRGSGTRDTQYF
TRBJ2-1,NA,TRBV5-6,NA,TGTGCCAGCAGCTTCGGACACGGATGGGACAATGAGCAGTTCTTC,CASSFGHGWDNEQFF
TRBJ2-1,few,TRBV7-9,NA,TGTGCCAGCAGCTTAGCTGGAGCCGCAGGGAACAATGAGCAGTTCTTC,CASSLAGAAGNNEQFF
TRBJ2-4,many,TRBV7-3,NA,TGTGCCAGCAGCGAAGACAGCCTACAAGCCAAAAACATTCAGTACTTC,CASSEDSLQAKNIQYF
TRBJ1-1,few,TRBV4-3,NA,TGCGCCAGCAGCTCCCTAGGGGGGTCAGGCACTGAAGCTTTCTTT,CASSSLGGSGTEAFF
TRBJ1-1,NA,TRBV27,NA,TGTGCCAGCGGGGTTGGGGGGAACACTGAAGCTTTCTTT,CASGVGGNTEAFF
TRBJ1-1,many,TRBV5-1,NA,TGCGCCAGCAGCTTGGAGGGGGGAGGAACTGAAGCTTTCTTT,CASSLEGGGTEAFF
TRBJ2-5,once,TRBV7-9,TRBD1,TGTGCCAGCAGCCAGGGGGTGGCGTTGGAGACCCAGTACTTC,CASSQGVALETQYF
TRBJ1-2,few,TRBV21-1,NA,TGTGCCAGCAGCAAAGAAACCGATAGGCAGGGAAGTGGCTACACCTTC,CASSKETDRQGSGYTF
TRBJ2-1,NA,TRBV20-1,TRBD1,TGCAGTCCACGACAGGGGATGGATGAGCAGTTCTTC,CSPRQGMDEQFF
TRBJ1-5,few,TRBV20-1,NA,TGCAGCGCGAAGGTCGGGGATCAGCCCCAGCATTTT,CSAKVGDQPQHF